This T cell receptor beta chain was observed in a study of blood T cell repertoires in COVID-19. Turning to the study itself: The samples span acute and convalescent COVID-19 from the United States, Italy and Spain.

Original methodology: Amplifying reference gene primers gave estimates of nucleated cell counts. Method: immunoSEQ multiplex PCR; TCRdb's copy keeps in-frame clones and lacks some. V, J and clone size derive from that table, while D and trimming were established from the DNA sequence. The sample holds roughly 250,000 clones, roughly 93% seen once. All enrollees were roughly 18 to 90 years old and from 20 to 30 US areas. The CDR3 covers 14 residues. Germline lookup yields CDR1 LGHDT and CDR2 YNNKEL (reference sequence). V trimming: 6 bases; J trimming: 6 bases; junction bases outside the gene matches: 7.

The clonotype comes from a woman aged 35 to 49 with acute COVID-19. The sequencing sample was made of PBMCs or T cells enriched from blood (not recorded which). This chain links TRBV3-1 (or the pseudogene TRBV3-2) with TRBJ2-1; TRBD2 matches 8 bases. CDR3 loop: CASRRVAGSNEQFF. The DNA of the CDR3 is TGTGCCAGCAGGAGGGTAGCGGGAAGCAATGAGCAGTTCTTC.